This TCR beta chain was profiled in a study of cytomegalovirus exposure and HLA in healthy donors. Study-wide points: First-cohort TCR clusters were later found to tend to co-occur in the approximately 110 validation repertoires. Many donors carried some public TCRs, although rarity characterized most TCR sequences. Researchers catalogued approximately 160 TCR beta chains as cytomegalovirus-associated.

TCRdb keeps only in-frame clones here, not all; method: immunoSEQ multiplex PCR. The sample consists of tens of thousands of clones, 95% to 96% of them appearing once. The donors were part of the validation cohort of 100 to 150 subjects. That cohort was separate from the first cohort, which comprised under 750 subjects. The junction had 7 bases not matched to a gene; V was cut back by 2 bases and J by 6 bases. Germline values: CDR1 SGDLS, CDR2 YYNGEE. The CDR3 is 15 amino acids. A note on this clone: Its antigen is undetermined.

The TCR comes from a woman aged 18-29 years in good health and CMV-seropositive. The source material was PBMCs. The chain carries TRBV9 and TRBJ2-3; 9 nucleotides agree with TRBD2. DNA for the CDR3: TGTGCCAGCAGCGTCGGCGGGAGGGGATCCGATACGCAGTATTTT. Translating it yields CASSVGGRGSDTQYF.